The present TCR beta chain was sequenced within a study of OX40 agonist ivuxolimab in advanced cancers. In the study overall: The costimulatory receptor OX40 (CD134) was targeted by ivuxolimab, a fully human IgG2 agonistic monoclonal antibody. In the dose-escalation cohort, around four fifths of patients were male, and the mean age was roughly 60 years with a range of 23 to 79. Prior anti-PD-1, anti-PD-L1 or anti-CTLA-4 therapy was permitted, and approximately 40% of dose-escalation patients had received checkpoint inhibitors. The paper describes the monotherapy dose-escalation part (N ≈ 51 patients) of the phase I trial of ivuxolimab. Intravenous ivuxolimab was administered to patients every 2 weeks at six dose levels: 0.01, 0.1, 0.3, 1.5, 3 and 10 mg/kg. Of the roughly 52 dose-escalation patients, hepatocellular carcinoma was present in around 20, melanoma in around 15, renal cell carcinoma in 9 and head and neck cancer in 9. Three dose-escalation patients achieved partial responses, one with hepatocellular carcinoma and two with cutaneous melanoma. Peripheral TCRbeta sequencing aimed to test whether ivuxolimab altered TCR sequence diversity and caused clonal T-cell expansion. The paper's findings and limits, for the study overall: After ivuxolimab, more expanded clones were found on average in CD8+ T cells than in CD4+ T cells. In the 0.1-3.0 mg/kg groups, partial responders had among the lowest normalized peripheral clonal expansion, particularly in CD8+ T cells. The antigen specificity of the clonally expanded peripheral T cells was not determined. Low levels of normalized T-cell clonal expansion were also seen in some nonresponding patients. At doses of 0.1 to 3.0 mg/kg, clonal expansion of both CD4+ and CD8+ T cells in blood was seen between baseline and week 6.

Patients with a history of autoimmune disease or receiving systemic immunosuppression were excluded from the trial. Peripheral blood for TCR sequencing was collected from all dose cohorts at baseline, on cycle 4 day 1, and on cycle 7 day 1. Samples were obtained from an open-label, multicenter, first-in-human phase I dose-escalation trial of ivuxolimab. Adults with locally advanced or metastatic melanoma, renal cell carcinoma, hepatocellular carcinoma or head and neck squamous cell carcinoma were enrolled in the trial. Before TCR sequencing, CD4+ and CD8+ T cells were separately sorted from peripheral blood. From the germline V gene, CDR1 is SQVTM and CDR2 is ANQGSEA. The CDR3 numbers 17 residues from cysteine through phenylalanine. Kept here is only the CDR3 DNA, which spans 51 bases and is read in frame from base 1. The germline V end is reduced by 0 bases and the J end by 7 bases; junction bases left unmatched: 12.

To sequence the TCRbeta CDR3 region, genomic DNA was isolated from the sorted cells. TCRbeta CDR3 regions were sequenced using the immunoSEQ Assay. This immuneACCESS table, as held by TCRdb, lists in-frame sequences with V and J called but not all clones. Of the missing ones, under half trace to an unresolved V gene in checked studies; the others have no known cause. Here the sample has about 12,000 clones; 80% occur a single time. Around 27% of the sample comes from the top ten. Comment on this clone: The antigen it binds to is not known. Base qualities are not at hand, and no much larger clone is one base apart.

The receptor was isolated from an adult with an advanced solid tumor such as melanoma, head and neck, liver or kidney cancer. This sequence uses TRBV29-1 and TRBJ2-4, and TRBD2 matches 10 of the central bases. The material was CD4+ or CD8+ T cells sorted from blood, obtained in a trial of the OX40 agonist ivuxolimab. The DNA sequence is given as TGCAGCGTTGAAGATAGAACCGGGACTAGCGAACGGAACATTCAGTACTTC. This encodes CSVEDRTGTSERNIQYF.